Below, 8 T cell receptor beta chains from the same sample are listed, as sequenced in a study of T cell responses to AZD1222 COVID-19 vaccine. Some clones are missing from TCRdb's copy, which holds only in-frame ones; the method was immunoSEQ multiplex PCR. This repertoire shows approximately 180,000 clones, 75% to 95% found once; its top ten account for approximately 3%. Specimen: peripheral blood, collected on day 0 of AZD1222 vaccination. These receptors all stem from an adult in good health.

The V and J genes are TRBV10-1 and TRBJ1-5; D might be TRBD1 (5 bases). Germline lookup yields CDR1 WNHNN and CDR2 SYGVQD (reference sequence). This CDR3 is built from 16 residues. Between the trimmed V and J ends, which lost 0 bases and 6 bases, there was a span of 15 bases. CDR3 in DNA: TGCGCCAGCAGTGAGTCGAGACTGGGGCAGTGTCAGCCCCAGCATTTT. Protein sequence: CASSESRLGQCQPQHF.

The chain joins TRBV7-9 to TRBJ1-1, with D unclear. This CDR3 is built from 16 residues. V gave up 1 base and J gave up 6 bases, with 18 bases separating them. CDR1 and CDR2 (germline): SEHNR, FQNEAQ (reference sequence). The CDR3 loop is CASSLGSSRWNSEAFF. Here the CDR3 DNA reads TGTGCCAGCAGCTTAGGGAGCTCTCGCTGGAATTCTGAAGCTTTCTTT.

The chain has TRBV5-1 and TRBJ1-2; no clear D gene. The CDR3 is 14 amino acids. V lost 2 bases and J 0 bases, leaving 8 bases between the germline ends. CDR1 and CDR2 from the germline V gene are SGHRS and YFSETQ. This CDR3 is CASSLTEANYGYTF. For the CDR3, the DNA is TGCGCCAGCAGCTTAACAGAAGCTAACTATGGCTACACCTTC.

The CDR3 spells CASSQGGETQYF. CDR3 DNA: TGTGCCAGCAGCCAGGGGGGGGAGACCCAGTACTTC. The chain joins TRBV6-5 to TRBJ2-5; the D gene could be TRBD1 or TRBD2 (7 bases each). The germline CDR1 and CDR2 sequences are MNHEY and SVGAGI. V lost 6 bases, J lost 5 bases, and 10 bases lay in between. The CDR3 extends over 12 amino acids.

The genes are TRBV7-2 and TRBJ1-2, with 7 nucleotides matching TRBD1. The CDR3 spans 15 residues. The J segment lost 4 bases and the V segment lost 1 base, leaving 6 bases of the junction unmatched. Germline V CDR1 and CDR2: SGHTA, FQGNSA. DNA for the CDR3: TGTGCCAGCAGCTTAGGACAGGGTGGCGGCTATGGCTACACCTTC. Residues: CASSLGQGGGYGYTF.

This clone was counted once. This sequence joins TRBV6-2 or TRBV6-3 and TRBJ1-3, with D hard to call. CDR3 length: 11 residues. Trimming left V 5 bases short and J 5 bases short, with 4 bases between. Per germline, CDR1 MNHEY and CDR2 SVGEGT. The CDR3 nucleotides are TGTGCCAGCAGTAACCGAAACACCATATATTTT. Translated: CASSNRNTIYF.

The J gene is TRBJ2-7, the V gene TRBV14; TRBD2 is a possible D gene (6 bases). CDR3 length: 16 amino acids. Germline-derived CDR1 and CDR2 are SGHDN and FVKESK. V lost 2 bases, J lost 3 bases, and 17 bases lay in between. In DNA form, the CDR3 reads TGTGCCAGCAGCCAAACCTTCTCAGGGACTCGCTACGAGCAGTACTTC. Encoded protein: CASSQTFSGTRYEQYF. The variable domain in full, with the rest retrieved from reference TRBV14 and TRBJ2-7, is EAGVTQFPSHSVIEKGQTVTLRCDPISGHDNLYWYRRVMGKEIKFLLHFVKESKQDESGMPNNRFLAERTGGTYSTLKVQPAELEDSGVYFCASSQTFSGTRYEQYFGPGTRLTVT.

V usage is TRBV7-9 and J usage is TRBJ2-7; 7 bases fit TRBD1. The CDR3 extends over 14 amino acids. V was clipped by 5 bases and J by 4 bases; unmatched bases: 8. Germline V CDR1 and CDR2: SEHNR, FQNEAQ (reference sequence). In nucleotides, the CDR3 is TGTGCCAGCAGCCATGAAAGGGGGCCGTACGAGCAGTACTTC. It translates to CASSHERGPYEQYF.